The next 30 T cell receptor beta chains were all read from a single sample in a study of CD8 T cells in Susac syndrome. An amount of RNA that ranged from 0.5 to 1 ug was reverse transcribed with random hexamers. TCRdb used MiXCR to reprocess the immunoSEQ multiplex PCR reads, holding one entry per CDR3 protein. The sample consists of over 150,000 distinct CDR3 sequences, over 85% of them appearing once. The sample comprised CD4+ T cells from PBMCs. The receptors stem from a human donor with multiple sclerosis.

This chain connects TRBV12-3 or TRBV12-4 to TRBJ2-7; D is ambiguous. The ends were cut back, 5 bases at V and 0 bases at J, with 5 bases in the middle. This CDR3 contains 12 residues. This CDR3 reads CASSRASYEQYF. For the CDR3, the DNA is TGTGCCAGCAGTCGGGCCTCCTACGAGCAGTACTTC.

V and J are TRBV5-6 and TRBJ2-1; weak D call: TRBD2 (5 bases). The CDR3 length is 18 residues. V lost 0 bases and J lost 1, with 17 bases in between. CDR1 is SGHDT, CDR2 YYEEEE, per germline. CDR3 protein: CASSLGTSARRSYNEQFF. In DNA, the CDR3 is TGTGCCAGCAGCTTGGGTACCAGCGCCAGGAGGTCCTACAATGAGCAGTTCTTC.

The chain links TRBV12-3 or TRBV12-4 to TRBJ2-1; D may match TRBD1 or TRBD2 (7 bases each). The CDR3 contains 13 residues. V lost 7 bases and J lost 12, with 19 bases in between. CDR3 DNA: TGTGCCAGCATCAACTCAGGGGGACTACCGCAGTTCTTC. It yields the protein CASINSGGLPQFF.

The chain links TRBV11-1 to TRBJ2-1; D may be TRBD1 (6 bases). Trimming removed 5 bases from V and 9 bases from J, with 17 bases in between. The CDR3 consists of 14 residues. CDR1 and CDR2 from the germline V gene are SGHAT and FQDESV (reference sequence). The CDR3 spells CASSGGRGVGEQFF. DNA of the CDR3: TGTGCCAGCAGCGGGGGCCGAGGGGTCGGTGAGCAGTTCTTC.

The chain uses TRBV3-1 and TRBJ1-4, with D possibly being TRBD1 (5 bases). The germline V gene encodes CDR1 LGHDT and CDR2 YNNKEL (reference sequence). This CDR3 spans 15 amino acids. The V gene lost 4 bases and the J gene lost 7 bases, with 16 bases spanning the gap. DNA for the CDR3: TGTGCCAGCAGCCCAACCCTCGGGGACGGTGAAAAACTGTTTTTT. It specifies CASSPTLGDGEKLFF.

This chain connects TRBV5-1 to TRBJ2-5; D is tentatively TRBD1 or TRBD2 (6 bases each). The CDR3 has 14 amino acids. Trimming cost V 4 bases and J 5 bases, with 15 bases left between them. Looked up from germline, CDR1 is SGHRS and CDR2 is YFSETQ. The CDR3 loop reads CASSPGGGEETQYF. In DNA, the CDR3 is TGCGCCAGCAGCCCCGGGGGCGGGGAGGAGACCCAGTACTTC.

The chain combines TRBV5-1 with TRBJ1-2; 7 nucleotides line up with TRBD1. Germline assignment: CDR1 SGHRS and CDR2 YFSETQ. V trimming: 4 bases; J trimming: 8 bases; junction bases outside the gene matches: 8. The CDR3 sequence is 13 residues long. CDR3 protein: CASSRSTGDGYTF. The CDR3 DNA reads TGCGCCAGCAGCCGTTCAACAGGGGACGGCTACACCTTC.

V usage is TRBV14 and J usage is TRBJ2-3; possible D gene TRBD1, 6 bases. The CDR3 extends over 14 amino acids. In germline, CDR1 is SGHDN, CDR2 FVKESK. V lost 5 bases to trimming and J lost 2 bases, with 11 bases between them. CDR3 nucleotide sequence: TGTGCCAGCAGCAAGCGGACAGTCACAGATACGCAGTATTTT. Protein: CASSKRTVTDTQYF.

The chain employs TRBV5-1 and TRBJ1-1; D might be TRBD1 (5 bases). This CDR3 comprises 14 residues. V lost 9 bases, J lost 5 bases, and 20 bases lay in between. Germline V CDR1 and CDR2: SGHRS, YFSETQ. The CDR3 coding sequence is TGCGCCACCCATACAGGCGGGGCTGGGACTGAAGCTTTCTTT. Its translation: CATHTGGAGTEAFF.

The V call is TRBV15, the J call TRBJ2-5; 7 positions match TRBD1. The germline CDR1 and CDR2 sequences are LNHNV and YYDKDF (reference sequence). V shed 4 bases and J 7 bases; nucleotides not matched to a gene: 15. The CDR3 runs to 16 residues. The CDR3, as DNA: TGTGCCACCAGCAAAACCCGACAGGGCCTCGCGTGGACCCAGTACTTC. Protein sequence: CATSKTRQGLAWTQYF.

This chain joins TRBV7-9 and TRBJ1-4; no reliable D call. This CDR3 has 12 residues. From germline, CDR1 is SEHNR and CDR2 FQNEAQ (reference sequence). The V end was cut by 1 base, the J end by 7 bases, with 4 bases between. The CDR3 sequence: CASSLDGEKLFF. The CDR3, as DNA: TGTGCCAGCAGCTTAGATGGTGAAAAACTGTTTTTT.

Written as DNA, the CDR3 is TGTGCCAGCAGTCCCAGGGGACAATACTACGAGCAGTACTTC. It specifies CASSPRGQYYEQYF. The chain is built from TRBV12-3 or TRBV12-4 and TRBJ2-7; tentative D call: TRBD1 (6 bases). The V gene lost 5 bases and the J gene lost 3 bases, with 14 bases spanning the gap. This CDR3 is 14 amino acids long.

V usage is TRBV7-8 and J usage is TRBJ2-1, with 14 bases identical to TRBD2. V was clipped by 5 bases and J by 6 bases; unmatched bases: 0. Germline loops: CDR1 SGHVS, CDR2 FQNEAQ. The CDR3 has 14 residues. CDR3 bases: TGTGCCAGCAGCGGGACTAGCGGGAGCAATGAGCAGTTCTTC. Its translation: CASSGTSGSNEQFF.

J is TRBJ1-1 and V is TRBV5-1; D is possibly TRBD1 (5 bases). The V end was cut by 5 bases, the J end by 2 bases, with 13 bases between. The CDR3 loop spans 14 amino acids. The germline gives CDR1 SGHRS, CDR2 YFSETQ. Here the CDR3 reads CASRMGQDNTEAFF. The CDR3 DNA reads TGCGCCAGCAGAATGGGGCAGGATAACACTGAAGCTTTCTTT.

For the CDR3, the DNA is TGTGCCAGCTCACAATTCGGGGGATTGAACACCGGGGAGCTGTTTTTT. Its translation is CASSQFGGLNTGELFF. This chain links TRBV18 with TRBJ2-2, with a weak D call TRBD2 (6 bases). Germline V gives CDR1 KGHSH, CDR2 LQKENI. V shed 4 bases and J shed 1 base, with 13 bases lying between them. The CDR3 contains 16 residues. The full variable domain, rest sourced from reference TRBV18 and TRBJ2-2, is NAGVMQNPRHLVRRRGQEARLRCSPMKGHSHVYWYRQLPEEGLKFMVYLQKENIIDESGMPKERFSAEFPKEGPSILRIQQVVRGDSAAYFCASSQFGGLNTGELFFGEGSRLTVL.

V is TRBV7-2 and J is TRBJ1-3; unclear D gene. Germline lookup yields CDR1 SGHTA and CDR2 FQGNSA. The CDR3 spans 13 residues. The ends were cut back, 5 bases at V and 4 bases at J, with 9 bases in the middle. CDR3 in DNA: TGTGCCAGCAGCCCCCTAGGGGGAAACACCATATATTTT. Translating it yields CASSPLGGNTIYF.

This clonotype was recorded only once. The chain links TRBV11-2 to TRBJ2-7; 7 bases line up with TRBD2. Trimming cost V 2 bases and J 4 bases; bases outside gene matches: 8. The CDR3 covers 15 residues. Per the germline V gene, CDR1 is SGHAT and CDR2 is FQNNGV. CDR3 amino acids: CASSLNSLAAYEQYF. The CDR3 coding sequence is TGTGCCAGCAGCTTAAATAGCCTAGCGGCATACGAGCAGTACTTC.

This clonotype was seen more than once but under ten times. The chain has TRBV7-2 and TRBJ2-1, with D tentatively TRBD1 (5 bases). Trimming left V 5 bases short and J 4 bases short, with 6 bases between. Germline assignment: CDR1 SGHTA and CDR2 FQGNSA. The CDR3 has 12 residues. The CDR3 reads CASSRQYNEQFF. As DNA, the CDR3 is TGTGCCAGCAGCCGACAGTACAATGAGCAGTTCTTC.

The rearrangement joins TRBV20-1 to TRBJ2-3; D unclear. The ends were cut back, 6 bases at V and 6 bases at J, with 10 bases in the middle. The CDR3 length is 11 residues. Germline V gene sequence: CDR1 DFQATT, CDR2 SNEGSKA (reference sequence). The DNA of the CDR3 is TGCAGTGCCGGGCCCGCGGATACGCAGTATTTT. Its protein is CSAGPADTQYF.

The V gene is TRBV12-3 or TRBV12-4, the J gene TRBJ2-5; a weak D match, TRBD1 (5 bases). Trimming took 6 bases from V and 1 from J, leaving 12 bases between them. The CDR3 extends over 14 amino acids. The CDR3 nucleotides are TGTGCCAGCAGCCGACAGCTACCCCAAGAGACCCAGTACTTC. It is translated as CASSRQLPQETQYF.

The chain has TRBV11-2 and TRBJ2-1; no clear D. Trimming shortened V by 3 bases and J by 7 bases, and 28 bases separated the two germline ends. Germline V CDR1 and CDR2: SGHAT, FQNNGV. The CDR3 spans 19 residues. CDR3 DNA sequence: TGTGCCAGCAGCTTTTATCGACGGACGATCCTACTCCCCCTAAATGAGCAGTTCTTC. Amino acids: CASSFYRRTILLPLNEQFF.

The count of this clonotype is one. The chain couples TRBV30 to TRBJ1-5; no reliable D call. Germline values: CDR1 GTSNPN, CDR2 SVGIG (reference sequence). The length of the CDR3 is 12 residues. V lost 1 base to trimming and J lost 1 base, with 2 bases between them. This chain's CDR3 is CAWSGSNQPQHF. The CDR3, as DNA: TGTGCCTGGAGTGGCAGCAATCAGCCCCAGCATTTT.

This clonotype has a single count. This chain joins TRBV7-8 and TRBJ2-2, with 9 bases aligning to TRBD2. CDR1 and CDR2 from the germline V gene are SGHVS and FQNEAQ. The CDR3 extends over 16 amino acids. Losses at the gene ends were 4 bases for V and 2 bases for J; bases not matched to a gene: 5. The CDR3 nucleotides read TGTGCCAGCAGCTCGCGGGGGGGGCTTAACACCGGGGAGCTGTTTTTT. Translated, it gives CASSSRGGLNTGELFF.

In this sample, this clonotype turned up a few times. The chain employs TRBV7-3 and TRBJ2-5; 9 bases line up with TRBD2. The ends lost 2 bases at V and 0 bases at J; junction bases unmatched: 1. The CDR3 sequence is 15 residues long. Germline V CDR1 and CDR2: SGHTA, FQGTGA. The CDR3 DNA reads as TGTGCCAGCAGCTTAGCGGGAGGGTACCAAGAGACCCAGTACTTC. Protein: CASSLAGGYQETQYF. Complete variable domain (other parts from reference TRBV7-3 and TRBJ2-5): GAGVSQTPSNKVTEKGKYVELRCDPISGHTALYWYRQSLGQGPEFLIYFQGTGAADDSGLPNDRFFAVRPEGSVSTLKIQRTERGDSAVYLCASSLAGGYQETQYFGPGTRLLVL.

As DNA, the CDR3 is TGCGCCAGCAGCTTGGCAAAGACAGGGGCGATTGGAAACACCATATATTTT. This translates into CASSLAKTGAIGNTIYF. J is TRBJ1-3 and V is TRBV5-1, with 8 bases aligning to TRBD1. The CDR3 loop spans 17 amino acids. Losses at the gene ends were 0 bases for V and 3 bases for J; bases not matched to a gene: 8. The germline V gene encodes CDR1 SGHRS and CDR2 YFSETQ.

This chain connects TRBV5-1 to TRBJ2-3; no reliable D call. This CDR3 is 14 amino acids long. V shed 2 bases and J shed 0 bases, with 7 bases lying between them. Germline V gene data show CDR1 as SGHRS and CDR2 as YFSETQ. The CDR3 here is CASSLQGSTDTQYF. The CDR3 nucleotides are TGCGCCAGCAGCTTACAAGGTAGCACAGATACGCAGTATTTT.

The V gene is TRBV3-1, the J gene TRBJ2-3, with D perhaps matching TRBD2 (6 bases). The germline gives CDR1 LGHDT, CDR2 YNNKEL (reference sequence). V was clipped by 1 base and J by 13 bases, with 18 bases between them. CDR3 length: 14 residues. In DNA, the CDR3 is TGTGCCAGCAGCCAAGGCCCCTCCGGGAGTGAAAAGTATTTT. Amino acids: CASSQGPSGSEKYF.

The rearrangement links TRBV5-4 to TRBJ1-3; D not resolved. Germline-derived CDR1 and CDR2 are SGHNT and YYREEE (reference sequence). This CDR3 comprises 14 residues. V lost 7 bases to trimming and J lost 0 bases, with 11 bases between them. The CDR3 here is CASHRRDSGNTIYF. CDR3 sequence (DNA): TGTGCCAGCCACCGGAGGGACTCTGGAAACACCATATATTTT.

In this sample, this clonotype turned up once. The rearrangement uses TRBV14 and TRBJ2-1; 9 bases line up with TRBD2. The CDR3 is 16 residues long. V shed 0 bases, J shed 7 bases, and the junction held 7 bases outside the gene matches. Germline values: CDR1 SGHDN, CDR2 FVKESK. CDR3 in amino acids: CASSQDHLAGTNEQFF. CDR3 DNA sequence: TGTGCCAGCAGCCAAGATCATCTAGCGGGGACGAATGAGCAGTTCTTC.

This CDR3 is CASSLAFLTSGKYNEQFF. CDR3 DNA: TGTGCCAGCAGCTTGGCATTCTTAACTAGCGGGAAATACAATGAGCAGTTCTTC. The chain combines TRBV7-2 with TRBJ2-1, with 10 bases that match TRBD2. This CDR3 comprises 18 residues. The germline V gene encodes CDR1 SGHTA and CDR2 FQGNSA. J was trimmed by 4 bases and V by 3 bases; bases with no gene match: 12.